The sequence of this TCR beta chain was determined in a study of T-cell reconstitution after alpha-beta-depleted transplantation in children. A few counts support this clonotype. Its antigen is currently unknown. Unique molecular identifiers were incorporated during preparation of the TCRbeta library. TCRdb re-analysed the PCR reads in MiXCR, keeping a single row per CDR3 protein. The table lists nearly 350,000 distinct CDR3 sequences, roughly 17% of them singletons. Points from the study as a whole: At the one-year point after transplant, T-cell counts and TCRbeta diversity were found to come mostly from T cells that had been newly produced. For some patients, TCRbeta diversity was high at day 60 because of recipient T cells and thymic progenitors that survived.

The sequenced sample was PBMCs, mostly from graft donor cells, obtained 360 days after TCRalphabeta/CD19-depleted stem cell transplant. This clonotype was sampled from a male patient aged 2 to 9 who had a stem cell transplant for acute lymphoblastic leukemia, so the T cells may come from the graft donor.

The CDR3 is CASSRTLDTQYF. The CDR3 nucleotides are TGTGCCAGCAGTCGGACCTTAGATACGCAGTATTTT. V gene TRBV27 combines with J gene TRBJ2-3; no reliable D call. V gave up 5 bases and J gave up 5 bases, with 8 bases separating them. The germline CDR1 and CDR2 sequences are MNHEY and SMNVEV (reference sequence). This CDR3 contains 12 residues.